Below, 28 T cell receptor beta chains from the same sample are listed, as sequenced in a study of CD8 T cells in Susac syndrome. Reverse transcription used roughly 0.5 to 1 ug RNA and random hexamers. MiXCR, run by TCRdb on the immunoSEQ multiplex PCR reads, gives a single entry per CDR3 protein. The table records some 190,000 distinct CDR3 sequences, 85% to 95% of them present only once. What was sequenced was CD4+ T cells from PBMCs. These TCRs come from a human donor in good health.

The V gene is TRBV9, the J gene TRBJ1-4, with D possibly being TRBD1 (5 bases). The germline V and J ends were trimmed by 1 base and 10 bases, with 17 bases remaining between them. CDR1 is SGDLS and CDR2 is YYNGEE in the germline V gene. CDR3 length: 15 residues. The CDR3, as DNA: TGTGCCAGCAGCGTATCGTCCGGGGGAGAGGGAAAACTGTTTTTT. This codes for CASSVSSGGEGKLFF. The whole variable domain, remainder taken from reference TRBV9 and TRBJ1-4, is DSGVTQTPKHLITATGQRVTLRCSPRSGDLSVYWYQQSLDQGLQFLIQYYNGEERAKGNILERFSAQQFPDLHSELNLSSLELGDSALYFCASSVSSGGEGKLFFGSGTQLSVL.

The J gene is TRBJ2-7, the V gene TRBV29-1, with D tentatively TRBD1 (5 bases). The V gene lost 4 bases and the J gene lost 3 bases, with 10 bases spanning the gap. Germline V gene data show CDR1 as SQVTM and CDR2 as ANQGSEA. The CDR3 totals 12 residues. The CDR3 sequence is CSVVRQGYEQYF. The CDR3 nucleotides are TGCAGCGTTGTTCGGCAGGGCTACGAGCAGTACTTC.

The chain couples TRBV12-3 or TRBV12-4 to TRBJ2-1; TRBD1 or TRBD2 may be the D gene (6 bases each). Trimming pared 5 bases from V and 7 bases from J, leaving 18 bases between. The CDR3 sequence is 15 residues long. The CDR3 reads CASSGALGGLNEQFF. CDR3 in DNA: TGTGCCAGCAGTGGGGCTCTCGGGGGCCTTAATGAGCAGTTCTTC.

This clonotype showed up just once. This chain uses TRBV7-2 with TRBJ2-7; unclear D gene. Trimming shortened V by 3 bases and J by 0 bases, and 9 bases separated the two germline ends. The CDR3 length is 14 residues. The germline CDR1 and CDR2 sequences are SGHTA and FQGNSA. In DNA, the CDR3 is TGTGCCAGCAGCTTCCAAGGGAACTCCTACGAGCAGTACTTC. Translated: CASSFQGNSYEQYF.

The rearrangement joins TRBV20-1 to TRBJ2-1; D call uncertain. V lost 2 bases and J 5 bases, leaving 4 bases between the germline ends. The CDR3 sequence is 11 residues long. Germline CDR1 DFQATT, CDR2 SNEGSKA (reference sequence). CDR3 loop: CSARPNNEQFF. The CDR3 DNA reads TGCAGTGCTAGACCAAACAATGAGCAGTTCTTC.

This sequence joins TRBV7-9 and TRBJ2-3; D gene unclear. This CDR3 has 14 amino acids. The germline CDR1 and CDR2 sequences are SEHNR and FQNEAQ (reference sequence). Trimming left V 4 bases short and J 0 bases short, with 8 bases between. The DNA for the CDR3 is TGTGCCAGCAGCTACGCCACTAGCACAGATACGCAGTATTTT. This codes for CASSYATSTDTQYF. Combining the CDR3 with reference TRBV7-9 and TRBJ2-3 gives the whole variable domain DTGVSQNPRHKITKRGQNVTFRCDPISEHNRLYWYRQTLGQGPEFLTYFQNEAQLEKSRLLSDRFSAERPKGSFSTLEIQRTEQGDSAMYLCASSYATSTDTQYFGPGTRLTVL.

The chain is built from TRBV7-2 and TRBJ2-5; weak D call: TRBD1 (8 bases). The germline V gene encodes CDR1 SGHTA and CDR2 FQGNSA. V lost 4 bases to trimming and J lost 6 bases, with 21 bases between them. This CDR3 has 16 amino acids. The CDR3 spells CASSYRGGPDGKTQYF. CDR3 DNA sequence: TGTGCCAGCAGCTACAGGGGGGGCCCGGACGGAAAGACCCAGTACTTC.

The rearrangement joins TRBV28 to TRBJ2-7, with TRBD2 matching over 9 bases. Trimming at V came to 6 bases and at J to 2 bases, leaving 2 bases not matched to a gene. Germline V gives CDR1 MDHEN, CDR2 SYDVKM. The CDR3 sequence is 13 residues long. The CDR3 DNA is TGTGCCAGCAGGGGACTAGCACCCTACGAGCAGTACGTC. Translation: CASRGLAPYEQYV.

The V gene is TRBV20-1, the J gene TRBJ2-3; 11 nucleotides line up with TRBD2. Per the germline V gene, CDR1 is DFQATT and CDR2 is SNEGSKA (reference sequence). There are 14 residues in the CDR3. CDR3 DNA: TGCAGCACTAGCGGGAGTGCTAGCACAGATACGCAGTATTTT. The encoded protein is CSTSGSASTDTQYF.

The chain employs TRBV7-9 and TRBJ2-1, with D perhaps TRBD2 (5 bases). Germline CDR1 SEHNR, CDR2 FQNEAQ (reference sequence). The CDR3 spans 11 residues. Trimming shortened V by 5 bases and J by 9 bases, and 8 bases separated the two germline ends. The CDR3 loop reads CASSERGEQFF. The CDR3 DNA reads TGTGCCAGCAGCGAACGGGGTGAGCAGTTCTTC.

The chain joins TRBV7-7 to TRBJ2-5; TRBD1 aligns across 7 bases. Germline CDR1 is SSHAT and CDR2 is FNYEAQ (reference sequence). Losses at the gene ends were 1 base for V and 4 bases for J; bases not matched to a gene: 9. CDR3 length: 16 amino acids. The CDR3 region has the DNA TGTGCCAGCAGCTTAGAGAGGTCAGGGGGTCGAGAGACCCAGTACTTC. Protein product: CASSLERSGGRETQYF.

DNA for the CDR3: TGTGCCAGCAGTTTTTCACAGAATAATGAAAAACTGTTTTTT. Translated: CASSFSQNNEKLFF. The chain carries TRBV27 and TRBJ1-4; no clear D. There are 14 residues in the CDR3. V lost 3 bases, J lost 4 bases, and 9 bases lay in between. The germline V gene has CDR1 MNHEY and CDR2 SMNVEV (reference sequence).

This chain connects TRBV29-1 to TRBJ1-1; no clear D gene. The CDR3 runs to 11 residues. CDR1 is SQVTM, CDR2 ANQGSEA, per germline. Trimming took off 5 bases at V and 11 bases at J, with 15 bases between the two ends. The CDR3 DNA follows: TGCAGCGTTATCCCCCTCGGTCGGGCTTTCTTT. This sequence encodes CSVIPLGRAFF.

The V and J genes are TRBV3-1 and TRBJ2-3; D is unresolved. The length of the CDR3 is 13 residues. Trimming left V 5 bases short and J 3 bases short, with 9 bases between. CDR1 LGHDT and CDR2 YNNKEL come from the germline V gene (reference sequence). The CDR3 region is CASSIRVTDTQYF. CDR3 sequence (DNA): TGTGCCAGCAGCATTCGGGTAACAGATACGCAGTATTTT.

The chain carries TRBV7-9 and TRBJ1-2; 8 bases align to TRBD1. The V gene's germline CDR1 is SEHNR and CDR2 FQNEAQ (reference sequence). V gave up 2 bases and J gave up 7 bases; unmatched junction bases: 9. The CDR3 spans 15 residues. CDR3 sequence reads: CASSLPSGGASGYTF. The CDR3 coding sequence is TGTGCCAGCAGCTTACCTTCAGGGGGCGCGTCTGGCTACACCTTC.

The chain couples TRBV6-6 to TRBJ1-5; 8 bases match TRBD1. The CDR3 runs 16 residues. CDR1 and CDR2 from the germline V gene are MNHNY and SVGAGI (reference sequence). V shed 8 bases, J shed 0 bases, and the junction held 9 bases outside the gene matches. The CDR3 is CASSPRDRHSNQPQHF. The CDR3 region has the DNA TGTGCCAGCTCCCCCCGGGACAGGCATAGCAATCAGCCCCAGCATTTT.

The V and J genes are TRBV20-1 and TRBJ2-7, with 9 bases identical to TRBD1. Trimming removed 8 bases from V and 5 bases from J; junction bases left unmatched: 13. CDR3 length: 14 residues. Germline V gene lookup returns CDR1 DFQATT and CDR2 SNEGSKA (reference sequence). The DNA of the CDR3 is TGCAGTCCGTCAGGCGGTACAGGGGGCCACGAGCAGTACTTC. Its protein is CSPSGGTGGHEQYF.

The genes are TRBV25-1 and TRBJ1-1; 9 bases are a match to TRBD1. Trimming took 5 bases from V and 5 from J; bases not matched to a gene: 9. The CDR3 has 15 residues. Per the germline V gene, CDR1 is MGHDK and CDR2 is SYGVNS. CDR3 nucleotide sequence: TGTGCCAGCAGTTGGACAGGGGCCCCGCGGACTGAAGCTTTCTTT. This encodes CASSWTGAPRTEAFF. Combining the CDR3 with reference TRBV25-1 and TRBJ1-1 gives the whole variable domain EADIYQTPRYLVIGTGKKITLECSQTMGHDKMYWYQQDPGMELHLIHYSYGVNSTEKGDLSSESTVSRIRTEHFPLTLESARPSHTSQYLCASSWTGAPRTEAFFGQGTRLTVV.

J is TRBJ1-2 and V is TRBV4-2; D perhaps matches TRBD1 (6 bases). The CDR3 length is 14 residues. The germline CDR1 and CDR2 sequences are LGHNA and YNFKEQ. V lost 0 bases to trimming and J lost 3 bases, with 8 bases between them. The CDR3 sequence: CASSQERTDYGYTF. CDR3 nucleotides: TGTGCCAGCAGCCAAGAGAGGACAGACTATGGCTACACCTTC.

This clonotype was detected once. The chain couples TRBV27 to TRBJ2-7; the match to TRBD2 covers 8 bases. The trim removed 5 bases at V and 2 bases at J, leaving 5 bases unmatched. The CDR3 totals 14 residues. Germline V CDR1 and CDR2: MNHEY, SMNVEV (reference sequence). The CDR3 sequence: CASSAAGGTYEQYV. Written as DNA, the CDR3 is TGTGCCAGCAGTGCCGCGGGGGGAACCTACGAGCAGTACGTC.

The rearrangement uses TRBV2 and TRBJ2-3; 7 bases are shared with TRBD2. Germline V gives CDR1 SNHLY, CDR2 FYNNEI. This CDR3 comprises 16 residues. V dropped 6 bases and J dropped 5; count of bases not matched to a gene: 14. Written as DNA, the CDR3 is TGTGCCAGCAGCTATCGGACTAGGCCCAACATAGATACGCAGTATTTT. Translating gives CASSYRTRPNIDTQYF.

The J gene is TRBJ1-5, the V gene TRBV20-1; the D gene is possibly TRBD1 (6 bases). This CDR3 contains 13 residues. Germline V gene sequence: CDR1 DFQATT, CDR2 SNEGSKA (reference sequence). Deletions cut 3 bases from V and 4 bases from J, with 10 bases between. The CDR3 sequence is CSASGGANQPQHF. In DNA, the CDR3 is TGCAGTGCTAGCGGGGGCGCTAATCAGCCCCAGCATTTT.

The rearrangement links TRBV15 to TRBJ1-2; D uncertain. There are 10 residues in the CDR3. V dropped 4 bases and J dropped 6 bases, with 3 bases sitting between them. CDR1 LNHNV and CDR2 YYDKDF come from the germline V gene (reference sequence). CDR3 coding DNA: TGTGCCACCAGCATCCATGGCTACACCTTC. As protein: CATSIHGYTF.

V and J are TRBV29-1 and TRBJ1-3; no clear D. Germline loops: CDR1 SQVTM, CDR2 ANQGSEA. The CDR3 consists of 11 residues. V was trimmed by 3 bases and J by 0 bases, leaving 0 bases between them. The CDR3 DNA reads as TGCAGCGTTGACTCTGGAAACACCATATATTTT. Encoded protein: CSVDSGNTIYF.

This chain links TRBV3-1 with TRBJ2-2; no reliable D call. Trimming left V 4 bases short and J 6 bases short, with 12 bases between. Germline CDR1 LGHDT, CDR2 YNNKEL (reference sequence). This CDR3 is 14 amino acids long. The CDR3 is CASSLLGAAGELFF. The CDR3 nucleotides are TGTGCCAGCAGCCTCCTAGGCGCGGCCGGGGAGCTGTTTTTT.

A single count supports this clonotype. The chain uses TRBV27 and TRBJ2-1; D is unclear. CDR1 is MNHEY and CDR2 is SMNVEV in the germline V gene (reference sequence). The CDR3 runs 17 residues. V was trimmed by 6 bases and J by 4 bases, leaving 22 bases between them. The CDR3 region is CASSFPSLGLGYNEQFF. As DNA, the CDR3 is TGTGCCAGCAGCTTCCCCTCACTCGGCCTAGGTTACAATGAGCAGTTCTTC.

This chain links TRBV12-3 or TRBV12-4 with TRBJ2-6; D is uncertain. Deletions cut 8 bases from V and 0 bases from J, with 17 bases between. The CDR3 contains 17 residues. The CDR3 DNA reads TGTGCCAGCGCCAGGCAAGGCAGCAGCTCTGGGGCCAACGTCCTGACTTTC. Its translation: CASARQGSSSGANVLTF.

The gene calls are TRBV3-1 and TRBJ2-7; D remains ambiguous. Germline values: CDR1 LGHDT, CDR2 YNNKEL (reference sequence). The germline V and J ends were trimmed by 0 bases and 5 bases, with 8 bases remaining between them. The CDR3 totals 13 residues. The CDR3 here is CASSQDLGNEQYF. CDR3 DNA sequence: TGTGCCAGCAGCCAAGATCTGGGGAACGAGCAGTACTTC.